This T cell receptor (beta chain) was identified during a study of T-cell reconstitution after alpha-beta-depleted transplantation in children. In this sample, this clonotype turned up many times. Its antigen is as yet unknown. The junction departs from the called germline gene at one end, perhaps through a read error. It was with unique molecular identifiers that the TCRbeta library was prepared. TCRdb called the PCR reads again in MiXCR, with one record for every CDR3 protein. The profile covers about 830,000 distinct CDR3 sequences, with around 15% appearing a single time and just under 5% taken by the ten largest. General study points: The high TCRbeta diversity at day 60 in some patients came from surviving recipient T cells and thymic progenitors.

Germline CDR1 is SGHRS and CDR2 is YFSETQ. CDR3 length: 15 residues. Sequencing was performed on PBMCs, mostly from graft donor cells, taken 360 days after TCRalphabeta/CD19-depleted stem cell transplant. This TCR derives from a male patient younger than 18 who had a stem cell transplant for acute lymphoblastic leukemia, so the T cells may come from the graft donor. The rearrangement uses TRBV5-1 and TRBJ2-3; 7 nucleotides align to TRBD1. Written as DNA, the CDR3 is TGTGCCAGCAGCTTGGAAGGGGGCGGCACAGATACGCAGTATTTT. The encoded protein is CASSLEGGGTDTQYF.